This is a list of T cell receptor beta chains from one sample in a study of T-cell reconstitution after alpha-beta-depleted transplantation in children. Each CDR3 protein is one row after TCRdb ran MiXCR on the PCR reads. The sample has about 610,000 distinct CDR3 sequences; more than 9% are singletons. Specimen: PBMCs from the stem cell graft donor, collected from the stem cell graft. The receptors here all came from a human donor who donated a stem cell graft to a child with acute myeloid leukemia. CDR3s include the opening cysteine and the closing phenylalanine or tryptophan.

V: TRBV7-2; length: 14; CDR3: CASSLTGMDQPQHF
V: TRBV20-1; length: 15; CDR3: CCARGLSSGYYEQYF
V: TRBV12-3/TRBV12-4; length: 14; CDR3: CASSPPGGYHGYTF
V: TRBV3-1; length: 15; CDR3: CASSQGGQGGNEQFF
V: TRBV4-1; length: 15; CDR3: CASSQGVSGNQPQHF
V: TRBV7-9; length: 15; CDR3: CASTLGTTQGDTQYF
V: TRBV6-1; length: 13; CDR3: CASTFGLAAEQFF
V: TRBV29-1; length: 14; CDR3: CSGSTGVTNEKLFF
V: TRBV20-1; length: 12; CDR3: CSAGPGNQPQHF
V: TRBV11-1; length: 17; CDR3: CASSFGPGGGSNQPQHF
V: TRBV12-3/TRBV12-4; length: 14; CDR3: CASSLEDLAYEQYF
V: TRBV5-1; length: 18; CDR3: CASSLGRPTRVIVETQYF
V: TRBV20-1; length: 14; CDR3: CSARGRAGVGEQFF
V: TRBV2; length: 17; CDR3: CASSPGWGGGGANVLTF
V: TRBV7-2; length: 14; CDR3: CASSPPGTGYEQYF
V: TRBV2; length: 15; CDR3: CASSELREGLGELFF
V: TRBV30; length: 12; CDR3: CAWSVLGREAFF
V: TRBV6-1; length: 13; CDR3: CASSEGGGYGYTF
V: TRBV30; length: 16; CDR3: CAWSVWGATDNQPQHF
V: TRBV29-1; length: 17; CDR3: CSVLPGDRGRPSYGYTF
V: TRBV6-6; length: 12; CDR3: CAGEGPNTEAFF
V: TRBV29-1; length: 13; CDR3: CSVDWTPDNEQFF
V: TRBV15; length: 15; CDR3: CATSTRDRESNEQFF
V: TRBV7-9; length: 14; CDR3: CASSHPVGTGELFF
V: TRBV7-3; length: 13; CDR3: CASSFYPSYEQYF
V: TRBV5-1; length: 15; CDR3: CASLPGQGNTGELFF
V: TRBV7-2; length: 17; CDR3: CASSVIRGLAGTETQYF
V: TRBV4-2; length: 14; CDR3: CASSQAPNSYEQYF
V: TRBV11-3; length: 12; CDR3: CASSNSGNEQFF
V: TRBV5-1; length: 14; CDR3: CASSLDRVQETQYF
V: TRBV28; length: 13; CDR3: CASSLLVPYEQYF
V: TRBV29-1; length: 14; CDR3: CSASGGSSYNEQFF
V: TRBV18; length: 15; CDR3: CASSLNDGGTDTQYF
V: TRBV7-9; length: 15; CDR3: CASSLEGAPTYEQYF
V: TRBV6-2/TRBV6-3; length: 15; CDR3: CASSYSSGSYEELFF
V: TRBV7-9; length: 16; CDR3: CASSLGSLRNTGELFF
V: TRBV29-1; length: 14; CDR3: CSAFSWEGYYEQYF
V: TRBV15; length: 17; CDR3: CATSRERERSSYNEQFF
V: TRBV7-9; length: 15; CDR3: CASSPGLAGVNTQYF